This T cell receptor beta chain was found in a study of radiotherapy plus CTLA-4 blockade in lung cancer. Study-level points and caveats: Blood TCR clones of tumor origin expanded after radiotherapy plus ipilimumab.

TCRdb keeps only in-frame clones here, not all; method: immunoSEQ multiplex PCR. In the table there are more than 100,000 clones, 70% to 90% of which are singletons. With 5 bases removed from V and 6 bases from J, the gap between germline ends came to 11 bases. Per the germline V gene, CDR1 is SGHTA and CDR2 is FQGTGA. The CDR3 totals 13 residues. To note about this clone: Its antigen is unidentified.

This clonotype was sampled from a human donor with non-small cell lung cancer that progressed on radiotherapy plus ipilimumab. The gene calls are TRBV7-3 and TRBJ2-1; D perhaps matches TRBD1 (5 bases). Sequenced material: peripheral blood, taken from a patient treated with radiotherapy plus ipilimumab. CDR3 DNA: TGTGCCAGCAGCAGGGGTGACTCCAATGAGCAGTTCTTC. Translated: CASSRGDSNEQFF.